The 21 T cell receptor beta chains reported below all come from one sample, sequenced in a study of T cell clonotyping in hematopoietic cell transplantation. The assay was immunoSEQ multiplex PCR, and TCRdb's table has in-frame clones only and misses some. The data show about 18,000 clones, with about 90% seen just once and about 5.4% held by the top ten. Sequenced: peripheral blood mononuclear cells. The receptors come from a man aged 40-55 years in good health. Some clones in this sample may be carry-over from other donors' samples.

The V and J genes are TRBV4-3 and TRBJ2-2; no clear D gene. The germline V gene has CDR1 LGHNA and CDR2 YSLEER. The CDR3 spans 14 residues. Trimming removed 0 bases at V and 6 bases at J, with 8 bases between. CDR3 DNA sequence: TGCGCCAGCAGCCAAGAGGACGGGTCCGGGGAGCTGTTTTTT. Amino acids: CASSQEDGSGELFF.

The chain has TRBV5-1 and TRBJ2-7; TRBD1 matches 7 bases. CDR1 and CDR2 (germline): SGHRS, YFSETQ. With V trimmed by 4 bases and J by 0 bases, 7 bases remained unmatched. The CDR3 has 15 residues. Here the CDR3 DNA reads TGCGCCAGCAGCCCAGGGGGACAAAGCTCCTACGAGCAGTACTTC. Protein sequence: CASSPGGQSSYEQYF.

This clone was detected only once. The rearrangement uses TRBV7-6 and TRBJ2-5; no clear D gene. This CDR3 region has 13 residues. In germline, CDR1 is SGHVS, CDR2 FNYEAQ. Trimming pared 5 bases from V and 4 bases from J, leaving 11 bases between. The CDR3 coding sequence is TGTGCCAGCAGCCGAATCCAAGGAGAGACCCAGTACTTC. This gives the protein CASSRIQGETQYF.

In its sample, this clone was seen a few times. The rearrangement joins TRBV9 to TRBJ2-5; D remains ambiguous. The CDR3 spans 14 residues. Trimming left V 3 bases short and J 5 bases short, with 14 bases between. Germline V gives CDR1 SGDLS, CDR2 YYNGEE. CDR3 nucleotide sequence: TGTGCCAGCAGCGCCCACCCATTGGGGGAGACCCAGTACTTC. Amino acids: CASSAHPLGETQYF. The full variable domain, rest sourced from reference TRBV9 and TRBJ2-5, is DSGVTQTPKHLITATGQRVTLRCSPRSGDLSVYWYQQSLDQGLQFLIQYYNGEERAKGNILERFSAQQFPDLHSELNLSSLELGDSALYFCASSAHPLGETQYFGPGTRLLVL.

This chain joins TRBV5-4 and TRBJ1-4, with D possibly being TRBD1 (6 bases). Between the trimmed V and J ends, which lost 3 bases and 6 bases, there was a span of 12 bases. The germline V gene encodes CDR1 SGHNT and CDR2 YYREEE (reference sequence). The CDR3 has 14 amino acids. This CDR3 reads CASSWEDSDEKLFF. Written as DNA, the CDR3 is TGTGCCAGCAGCTGGGAGGACAGCGATGAAAAACTGTTTTTT.

The chain has TRBV7-2 and TRBJ2-7; D possibly corresponds to TRBD2 (6 bases). The ends were cut back, 3 bases at V and 2 bases at J, with 14 bases in the middle. Germline V gene data show CDR1 as SGHTA and CDR2 as FQGNSA. The CDR3 sequence is 15 residues long. The chain's CDR3 is CASSFGGTRTYEQYF. The CDR3 DNA is TGTGCCAGCAGCTTCGGGGGAACCCGCACCTACGAGCAGTACTTC.

The gene calls are TRBV6-5 and TRBJ2-5, with 8 bases identical to TRBD2. Trimming at V came to 10 bases and at J to 4 bases, leaving 8 bases not matched to a gene. The germline V gene has CDR1 MNHEY and CDR2 SVGAGI. The CDR3 covers 13 residues. This CDR3 reads CATLGGAAETQYF. The CDR3, as DNA: TGTGCCACCCTCGGGGGGGCAGCAGAGACCCAGTACTTC.

This clone came up once. The V and J genes are TRBV10-3 and TRBJ2-7; TRBD1 matches at 8 bases. In germline, CDR1 is ENHRY, CDR2 SYGVKD. Trimming took 4 bases from V and 5 from J; bases not matched to a gene: 4. The CDR3 loop spans 13 amino acids. The CDR3 DNA is TGTGCCATCAGTGGGACAGGGAAGCACGAGCAGTACTTC. Its protein is CAISGTGKHEQYF.

The chain couples TRBV11-3 to TRBJ2-2; D unresolved. The CDR3 loop spans 15 amino acids. CDR1 and CDR2 (germline): SGHNT, YENEEA. Trimming shortened V by 3 bases and J by 6 bases, and 14 bases separated the two germline ends. CDR3 coding DNA: TGTGCCAGCAGCTTTAGTCGTTCCGCCTCCGGGGAGCTGTTTTTT. Its protein is CASSFSRSASGELFF.

This chain joins TRBV6-1 and TRBJ2-7; TRBD1 matches 8 bases. After removal of 2 bases from V and 5 bases from J, the junction contained 8 bases not matched to a gene. CDR3 length: 15 residues. CDR1 and CDR2 from the germline V gene are MNHNS and SASEGT. The CDR3 sequence is CASSETSTGGHEQYF. The CDR3 bases are TGTGCCAGCAGTGAAACCTCAACAGGGGGGCACGAGCAGTACTTC.

J is TRBJ2-7 and V is TRBV11-3; D not certain. V dropped 3 bases and J dropped 4 bases, with 7 bases sitting between them. Per the germline V gene, CDR1 is SGHNT and CDR2 is YENEEA. The CDR3 is made up of 12 amino acids. Here the CDR3 reads CASSFTLYEQYF. In nucleotides, the CDR3 is TGTGCCAGCAGCTTTACACTTTACGAGCAGTACTTC. Using reference TRBV11-3 and TRBJ2-7 for the parts outside the CDR3, the full variable domain is EAGVVQSPRYKIIEKKQPVAFWCNPISGHNTLYWYLQNLGQGPELLIRYENEEAVDDSQLPKDRFSAERLKGVDSTLKIQPAELGDSAVYLCASSFTLYEQYFGPGTRLTVT.

This chain uses TRBV30 with TRBJ1-1, with 7 bases lining up with TRBD1. The length of the CDR3 is 13 residues. Germline CDR1 reads GTSNPN; CDR2 reads SVGIG (reference sequence). J was trimmed by 6 bases and V by 0 bases; bases with no gene match: 4. The CDR3 nucleotides read TGTGCCTGGAGTGTACCAGGGGGGGCTGAAGCTTTCTTT. As protein: CAWSVPGGAEAFF.

The gene calls are TRBV7-2 and TRBJ2-7, with 12 bases matching TRBD2. There are 15 residues in the CDR3. The V gene end was trimmed by 3 bases and the J gene end by 4 bases; junction bases not matched to a gene: 4. Germline assignment: CDR1 SGHTA and CDR2 FQGNSA. For the CDR3, the DNA is TGTGCCAGCAGCTTTACTAGCGGGGGGCCGTACGAGCAGTACTTC. This encodes CASSFTSGGPYEQYF.

This sequence joins TRBV5-1 and TRBJ1-4; 9 positions match TRBD1. V dropped 4 bases and J dropped 5; count of bases not matched to a gene: 3. CDR3 length: 14 residues. Looked up from germline, CDR1 is SGHRS and CDR2 is YFSETQ. The CDR3 reads CASSKGTGNEKLFF. CDR3 nucleotides: TGCGCCAGCAGCAAAGGGACAGGGAATGAAAAACTGTTTTTT.

The chain is built from TRBV28 and TRBJ1-5; 7 bases are a match to TRBD1. The CDR3 loop spans 14 amino acids. CDR1 and CDR2 (germline): MDHEN, SYDVKM. The trim removed 5 bases at V and 2 bases at J, leaving 3 bases unmatched. CDR3 in amino acids: CASSDRAGNQPQHF. Written as DNA, the CDR3 is TGTGCCAGCAGTGACAGGGCCGGCAATCAGCCCCAGCATTTT.

The chain employs TRBV12-5 and TRBJ1-2; 10 nucleotides line up with TRBD1. Unmatched junction bases numbered 5, after V lost 1 base and J lost 12 bases. The CDR3 has 13 amino acids. Per germline, CDR1 LGHNT and CDR2 FRNRAP. The CDR3 sequence: CASGLGQGAGNTF. CDR3 in DNA: TGTGCTAGTGGTTTGGGACAGGGGGCTGGAAACACCTTC.

The rearrangement links TRBV2 to TRBJ2-7, with 7 nucleotides matching TRBD2. There are 13 residues in the CDR3. Per the germline V gene, CDR1 is SNHLY and CDR2 is FYNNEI. With V trimmed by 7 bases and J by 5 bases, 8 bases remained unmatched. CDR3 DNA sequence: TGTGCCAGCAAGGAGGGAGGGCCCCACGAGCAGTACTTC. Amino acid sequence: CASKEGGPHEQYF.

The chain links TRBV14 to TRBJ1-1; D unclear. Germline values: CDR1 SGHDN, CDR2 FVKESK. V lost 4 bases to trimming and J lost 0 bases, with 9 bases between them. The CDR3 has 14 residues. CDR3 sequence reads: CASSLLQMNTEAFF. The CDR3, as DNA: TGTGCCAGCAGCCTCCTTCAGATGAACACTGAAGCTTTCTTT.

This chain joins TRBV7-2 and TRBJ2-3, with D possibly TRBD2 on 6 matching bases. The germline CDR1 and CDR2 sequences are SGHTA and FQGNSA. V dropped 10 bases and J dropped 1 base, with 15 bases sitting between them. This CDR3 contains 14 residues. The DNA of the CDR3 is TGTGCCACCCAACTAGCTCACCGCACAGATACGCAGTATTTT. Protein sequence: CATQLAHRTDTQYF.

The chain carries TRBV11-3 and TRBJ2-5; D could derive from TRBD1 or TRBD2 (6 bases each). From germline, CDR1 is SGHNT and CDR2 YENEEA. The V end lost 5 bases, the J end lost 2 bases, and 18 bases lay between the germline ends. CDR3 length equals 16 residues. CDR3 nucleotide sequence: TGTGCCAGCAGCCCATACACAGGGAGGCGGCAAGAGACCCAGTACTTC. Amino acid sequence: CASSPYTGRRQETQYF.

J is TRBJ1-3 and V is TRBV18, with a weak D call TRBD1 (6 bases). This CDR3 is 16 amino acids long. CDR1 KGHSH and CDR2 LQKENI come from the germline V gene. Trimming cost V 6 bases and J 0 bases, with 15 bases left between them. In DNA form, the CDR3 reads TGTGCCAGCTCCCGGACAGCAGAGAGCTCTGGAAACACCATATATTTT. Its protein is CASSRTAESSGNTIYF.